Listed below are T cell receptor beta chains from one sample, sequenced in a study of blood T cells in healthy people across ages. TCRdb ran MiXCR on the 5' RACE reads and lists one entry per CDR3 protein. The repertoire includes around 1.5 million distinct CDR3 sequences, approximately 40% of them detected once, and 7.9% sits in the top ten. Sequenced input: blood. Source of these receptors: a woman aged 18-29 years in good health. CDR3s include the opening cysteine and the closing phenylalanine or tryptophan.

V gene | CDR3 protein
TRBV4-1 | CASSQGTSGRIVDEQFF
TRBV6-6 | CASSDRSGNTIYF
TRBV9 | CASSVGPGQLYNEQFF
TRBV29-1 | CSVDVLADYNEQFF
TRBV4-1 | CASSPDRDFLYGYTF
TRBV25-1 | CASSVGEQPYNEQYF
TRBV20-1 | CSAGQRGIQGQPQHF
TRBV12-3/TRBV12-4 | CASSFSGGTDTQYF
TRBV29-1 | CSVDPGSNYEQYF
TRBV27 | CASSPYINQETQYF
TRBV10-3 | CAISDRETYNEQFF
TRBV24-1 | CATSVLAGSTDTQYF
TRBV12-3/TRBV12-4 | CASSPGGPYGYTF
TRBV27 | CASSLRPGGRPQETQYF
TRBV5-5 | CASSSRDTRSYEQYF
TRBV12-3/TRBV12-4 | CASSGLAVFTDTQYF
TRBV5-1 | CASSRVTQETQYF
TRBV11-2 | CASSLVELPGVPHEKLFF
TRBV27 | CASSLKHFTDTQYF
TRBV28 | CASSFQGIQETQYF
TRBV21-1 | CASSQRGETQYF
TRBV25-1 | CASSELTSGIDNEQYF
TRBV5-4 | CASSLFLAGEQFF
TRBV20-1 | CSARRSFDEQYF
TRBV20-1 | CSAARQGSNEKLFF
TRBV5-1 | CASSLNRQANTEAFF
TRBV4-1 | CASSQEKGAPYNEQYF
TRBV6-5 | CASSYGTTGPYEQYF
TRBV5-1 | CASSLTSTGGANVLTF
TRBV7-2 | CASSLQGTLVGNEQYF
TRBV28 | CASSTGPAYEQYF
TRBV20-1 | CSARLAGGQETQFF
TRBV4-1 | CASSQGGSGRGGYEQYF
TRBV10-3 | CASGGQGYYGYTF
TRBV14 | CASSPPPGVTYEQYF
TRBV6-1 | CASSAGTSGDNEQFF
TRBV3-1 | CASSQQGRGNQPQHF
TRBV4-1 | CASSQEGFRFENHGYTF